Listed here is a single TCR beta chain. Trimming took 0 bases from V and 3 from J; bases not matched to a gene: 9. Germline V gene data show CDR1 as SGHRS and CDR2 as YFSETQ. The length of the CDR3 is 18 residues. From the RT-PCR reads, TCRdb called clonotypes with MiXCR, one entry per CDR3 protein. The data show approximately 520,000 distinct CDR3 sequences, about 25% seen once. The data derive from a study of response to subunit inactivated influenza vaccine. The input for sequencing was CD4+ T cells sorted from PBMCs, taken more than 4 days after vaccination. The rearrangement links TRBV5-1 to TRBJ2-5; 12 bases are shared with TRBD2. The receptor's source is a man aged 50-59 years who received an inactivated influenza vaccine. CDR3 amino acids: CASSLGPSGGARKETQYF. CDR3 DNA: TGCGCCAGCAGCTTGGGCCCTAGCGGGGGGGCTAGGAAAGAGACCCAGTACTTC. Based on the CDR3 plus reference TRBV5-1 and TRBJ2-5, the full variable domain is KAGVTQTPRYLIKTRGQQVTLSCSPISGHRSVSWYQQTPGQGLQFLFEYFSETQRNKGNFPGRFSGRQFSNSRSEMNVSTLELGDSALYLCASSLGPSGGARKETQYFGPGTRLLVL.